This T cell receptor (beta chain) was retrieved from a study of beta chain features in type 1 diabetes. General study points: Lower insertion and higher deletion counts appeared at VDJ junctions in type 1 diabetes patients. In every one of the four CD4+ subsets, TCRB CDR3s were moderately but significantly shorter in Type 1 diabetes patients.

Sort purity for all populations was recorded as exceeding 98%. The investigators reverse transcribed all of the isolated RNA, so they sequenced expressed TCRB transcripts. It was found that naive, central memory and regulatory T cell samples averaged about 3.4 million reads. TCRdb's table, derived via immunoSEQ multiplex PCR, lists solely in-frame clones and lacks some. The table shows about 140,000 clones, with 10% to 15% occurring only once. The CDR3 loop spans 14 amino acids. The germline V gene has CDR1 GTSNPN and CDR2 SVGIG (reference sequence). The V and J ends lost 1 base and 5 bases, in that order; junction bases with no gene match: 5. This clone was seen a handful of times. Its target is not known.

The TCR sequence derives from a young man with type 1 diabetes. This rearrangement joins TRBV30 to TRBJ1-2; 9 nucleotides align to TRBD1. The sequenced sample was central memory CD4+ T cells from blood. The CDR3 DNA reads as TGTGCCTGGAGTGCCCAGACAGGGGGTTATGGCTACACCTTC. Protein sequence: CAWSAQTGGYGYTF.